This paragraph covers one T cell receptor (beta chain) sequence. Amplified TCR beta CDR3 regions derived from RNA transcripts. TCR CDR3 underwent first-round RT-PCR with the HTBI primer set. TCRdb used MiXCR to reprocess the multiplex PCR reads, holding one entry per CDR3 protein. Among about 620,000 distinct CDR3 sequences listed, roughly 15% were seen once. The record originates from a study of T cells in Graves' hyperthyroidism and ophthalmopathy. Germline-derived CDR1 and CDR2 are MNHNS and SASEGT. This CDR3 is 15 amino acids long. Between the trimmed V and J ends, which lost 5 bases and 1 base, there was a span of 14 bases. Hyperthyroidism, newly diagnosed and lasting under 2 months, affected patients aged 18 to 65.

The chain couples TRBV6-1 to TRBJ2-5; a possible D gene is TRBD2 (6 bases). Source material: blood. The clonotype was recovered from a woman aged 25 to 39 with Graves' hyperthyroidism. CDR3 sequence: CASSPGGTLQETQYF. The CDR3 DNA follows: TGTGCCAGCAGTCCCGGAGGGACCCTCCAAGAGACCCAGTACTTC.